The TCR beta chain under discussion was sequenced for a study of blood T cell repertoires in COVID-19. Across the study: Sites in the United States, Italy and Spain provided acute and convalescent COVID-19 samples.

V was clipped by 4 bases and J by 0 bases; unmatched bases: 3. Germline-derived CDR1 and CDR2 are MNHEY and SVGEGT. The CDR3 has 15 amino acids. Authors' methods: Cell counts per sample came from amplifying reference gene primers. Profiled with immunoSEQ multiplex PCR; TCRdb holds only in-frame clones, not every one. D and trimming were read from the DNA, whereas the V and J calls and clone size are those reported in that table. The table records about 190,000 clones, around 90% of them present only once. The clonotype originates from a man over 45 with acute or convalescent COVID-19. This chain links TRBV6-2 or TRBV6-3 with TRBJ2-3, with 8 bases lining up with TRBD2. Source material: peripheral blood. This chain's CDR3 is CASSLLAASTDTQYF. The CDR3 DNA sequence: TGTGCCAGCAGTTTACTAGCGGCTAGCACAGATACGCAGTATTTT.